Listed below are T cell receptor beta chains from one sample, sequenced in a study of cytomegalovirus exposure and HLA in healthy donors. The method was immunoSEQ multiplex PCR; TCRdb's version includes in-frame clones alone and lacks a portion of them. The sample includes tens of thousands of clones, roughly 60% of them seen just once. The sequenced sample was PBMCs. The source of these receptors is a man between 60 and 70 years old in good health and CMV-seropositive. The CDR3 runs from the conserved cysteine through the conserved F or W. The D gene is left open where the match is weak. Clone size is stated in some rows and not others, as once, few, many or a class when expanded.

cdr3_length: 15
clone_size: NA
v_call: TRBV9
d_call: NA
j_call: TRBJ2-1
cdr3_aa: CASSGRDSSYNEQFF
cdr3_nt: TGTGCCAGCAGCGGCCGGGATAGCTCCTACAATGAGCAGTTCTTC

cdr3_length: 15
clone_size: few
v_call: TRBV11-2
d_call: TRBD1
j_call: TRBJ1-3
cdr3_aa: CASSGQGSSGNTIYF
cdr3_nt: TGTGCCAGCAGCGGACAGGGAAGCTCTGGAAACACCATATATTTT

cdr3_length: 15
clone_size: NA
v_call: TRBV5-6
d_call: NA
j_call: TRBJ2-2
cdr3_aa: CASSPTGEVGGELFF
cdr3_nt: TGTGCCAGCAGCCCAACAGGGGAGGTAGGCGGGGAGCTGTTTTTT

cdr3_length: 15
clone_size: once
v_call: TRBV11-2
d_call: NA
j_call: TRBJ1-1
cdr3_aa: CASSLVGAGDTEAFF
cdr3_nt: TGTGCCAGCAGCTTAGTTGGGGCAGGGGACACTGAAGCTTTCTTT

cdr3_length: 16
clone_size: NA
v_call: TRBV7-9
d_call: TRBD1
j_call: TRBJ1-3
cdr3_aa: CASSLDLGSGGNTIYF
cdr3_nt: TGTGCCAGCAGCTTAGACCTGGGATCAGGGGGGAACACCATATATTTT

cdr3_length: 14
clone_size: NA
v_call: TRBV4-1
d_call: TRBD1
j_call: TRBJ2-7
cdr3_aa: CASSQGTGTHEQYF
cdr3_nt: TGCGCCAGCAGCCAAGGGACAGGGACCCACGAGCAGTACTTC

cdr3_length: 13
clone_size: NA
v_call: TRBV6-5
d_call: NA
j_call: TRBJ2-7
cdr3_aa: CATRRSGGVEQYF
cdr3_nt: TGTGCCACCCGCAGGAGCGGAGGGGTGGAGCAGTACTTC

cdr3_length: 16
clone_size: NA
v_call: TRBV5-4
d_call: TRBD2
j_call: TRBJ2-5
cdr3_aa: CASSLGGLAGGKTQYF
cdr3_nt: TGTGCCAGCAGCTTGGGTGGACTAGCGGGGGGAAAGACCCAGTACTTC

cdr3_length: 14
clone_size: NA
v_call: TRBV5-1
d_call: NA
j_call: TRBJ2-3
cdr3_aa: CASSSGGPTDTQYF
cdr3_nt: TGCGCCAGCAGCTCCGGCGGCCCCACAGATACGCAGTATTTT

cdr3_length: 11
clone_size: NA
v_call: TRBV28
d_call: NA
j_call: TRBJ2-1
cdr3_aa: CASRQGSEQFF
cdr3_nt: TGTGCCAGCAGACAGGGTAGTGAGCAGTTCTTC

cdr3_length: 16
clone_size: many
v_call: TRBV4-2
d_call: TRBD2
j_call: TRBJ2-1
cdr3_aa: CASSPLAGEAYNEQFF
cdr3_nt: TGTGCCAGCAGCCCCCTAGCGGGAGAGGCCTACAATGAGCAGTTCTTC

cdr3_length: 14
clone_size: NA
v_call: TRBV15
d_call: TRBD1
j_call: TRBJ2-7
cdr3_aa: CATSRDRGSNEQYF
cdr3_nt: TGTGCCACCAGCAGGGACAGGGGTTCCAACGAGCAGTACTTC

cdr3_length: 13
clone_size: NA
v_call: TRBV7-3
d_call: NA
j_call: TRBJ2-2
cdr3_aa: CASSLMATGELFF
cdr3_nt: TGTGCCAGCAGCTTAATGGCCACCGGGGAGCTGTTTTTT

cdr3_length: 13
clone_size: few
v_call: TRBV7-9
d_call: NA
j_call: TRBJ2-7
cdr3_aa: CASSLDGDYEQYF
cdr3_nt: TGTGCCAGCAGCTTAGACGGGGACTACGAGCAGTACTTC

cdr3_length: 15
clone_size: once
v_call: TRBV9
d_call: NA
j_call: TRBJ2-5
cdr3_aa: CASSVDGQGEKTQYF
cdr3_nt: TGTGCCAGCAGCGTAGACGGGCAGGGTGAGAAGACCCAGTACTTC

cdr3_length: 14
clone_size: NA
v_call: TRBV2
d_call: NA
j_call: TRBJ1-2
cdr3_aa: CASSVDKSNYGYTF
cdr3_nt: TGTGCCAGCAGTGTGGACAAATCTAACTATGGCTACACCTTC

cdr3_length: 13
clone_size: NA
v_call: TRBV29-1
d_call: NA
j_call: TRBJ2-6
cdr3_aa: CSVGSSGANVLTF
cdr3_nt: TGCAGCGTTGGGAGCTCTGGGGCCAACGTCCTGACTTTC

cdr3_length: 17
clone_size: once
v_call: TRBV28
d_call: TRBD2
j_call: TRBJ2-1
cdr3_aa: CASSLSQYSGNDNEQFF
cdr3_nt: TGTGCCAGCAGTCTTTCTCAGTATAGCGGGAACGACAATGAGCAGTTCTTC

cdr3_length: 19
clone_size: NA
v_call: TRBV4-2
d_call: TRBD1
j_call: TRBJ2-2
cdr3_aa: CASSQGTLRGPSNTGELFF
cdr3_nt: TGTGCCAGCAGCCAAGGGACCCTCAGGGGGCCCTCGAACACCGGGGAGCTGTTTTTT

cdr3_length: 13
clone_size: NA
v_call: TRBV5-5
d_call: NA
j_call: TRBJ1-1
cdr3_aa: CASSLSGATEAFF
cdr3_nt: TGTGCCAGCAGCTTATCAGGGGCCACTGAAGCTTTCTTT

cdr3_length: 17
clone_size: NA
v_call: TRBV30
d_call: NA
j_call: TRBJ2-2
cdr3_aa: CAWGLGRVPNRAGELFF
cdr3_nt: TGTGCCTGGGGTTTAGGCAGGGTCCCTAATAGGGCCGGGGAGCTGTTTTTT

cdr3_length: 15
clone_size: NA
v_call: TRBV2
d_call: NA
j_call: TRBJ2-7
cdr3_aa: CASSPGLSPGYEQYF
cdr3_nt: TGTGCCAGCAGTCCGGGACTTTCCCCAGGCTACGAGCAGTACTTC

cdr3_length: 15
clone_size: few
v_call: TRBV28
d_call: TRBD2
j_call: TRBJ2-1
cdr3_aa: CASSQTSGGYNEQFF
cdr3_nt: TGTGCCAGCAGTCAGACTAGCGGGGGATACAATGAGCAGTTCTTC

cdr3_length: 18
clone_size: NA
v_call: TRBV11-2
d_call: TRBD1
j_call: TRBJ1-1
cdr3_aa: CASSLRQGAGVRNTEAFF
cdr3_nt: TGTGCCAGCAGCCTAAGACAGGGGGCAGGGGTAAGGAACACTGAAGCTTTCTTT

cdr3_length: 15
clone_size: NA
v_call: TRBV7-9
d_call: NA
j_call: TRBJ1-1
cdr3_aa: CASSLVGQGSTEAFF
cdr3_nt: TGTGCCAGCAGCTTAGTGGGGCAGGGCAGCACTGAAGCTTTCTTT

cdr3_length: 15
clone_size: NA
v_call: TRBV27
d_call: TRBD2
j_call: TRBJ2-7
cdr3_aa: CASSRSGSGSYEQYF
cdr3_nt: TGTGCCAGCAGCAGAAGCGGGAGCGGATCCTACGAGCAGTACTTC

cdr3_length: 15
clone_size: few
v_call: TRBV6-5
d_call: NA
j_call: TRBJ2-1
cdr3_aa: CASRTALGHGNEQFF
cdr3_nt: TGTGCCAGCAGGACTGCGCTTGGACATGGCAATGAGCAGTTCTTC

cdr3_length: 15
clone_size: NA
v_call: TRBV10-3
d_call: NA
j_call: TRBJ1-3
cdr3_aa: CAISDSKGGGNTIYF
cdr3_nt: TGTGCCATCAGTGACTCAAAGGGGGGGGGAAACACCATATATTTT

cdr3_length: 15
clone_size: NA
v_call: TRBV6-1
d_call: NA
j_call: TRBJ1-1
cdr3_aa: CASSASGITHTEAFF
cdr3_nt: TGTGCCAGCAGTGCCTCGGGAATTACTCACACTGAAGCTTTCTTT

cdr3_length: 20
clone_size: NA
v_call: TRBV5-3
d_call: TRBD1
j_call: TRBJ1-4
cdr3_aa: CARSLRQSPGQGEGDEKLFF
cdr3_nt: TGTGCCAGAAGTTTAAGACAATCTCCGGGACAGGGGGAAGGTGATGAAAAACTGTTTTTT

cdr3_length: 14
clone_size: NA
v_call: TRBV18
d_call: NA
j_call: TRBJ1-1
cdr3_aa: CASSRGGRNTEAFF
cdr3_nt: TGTGCCAGCTCACGAGGAGGACGGAACACTGAAGCTTTCTTT

cdr3_length: 17
clone_size: NA
v_call: TRBV4-3
d_call: TRBD2
j_call: TRBJ2-5
cdr3_aa: CASSQRYLAGIQETQYF
cdr3_nt: TGCGCCAGCAGCCAACGCTACCTAGCGGGGATCCAAGAGACCCAGTACTTC

cdr3_length: 14
clone_size: few
v_call: TRBV6-5
d_call: TRBD2
j_call: TRBJ2-7
cdr3_aa: CASSDTAGAYEQYF
cdr3_nt: TGTGCCAGCAGTGATACAGCGGGAGCTTACGAGCAGTACTTC

cdr3_length: 14
clone_size: NA
v_call: TRBV29-1
d_call: TRBD2
j_call: TRBJ2-5
cdr3_aa: CSGRTSGRVETQYF
cdr3_nt: TGCAGCGGAAGGACTAGCGGGAGGGTTGAGACCCAGTACTTC

cdr3_length: 17
clone_size: NA
v_call: TRBV4-3
d_call: NA
j_call: TRBJ1-4
cdr3_aa: CASSPRFRSYTNEKLFF
cdr3_nt: TGCGCCAGCAGCCCCCGGTTCCGTAGTTATACTAATGAAAAACTGTTTTTT

cdr3_length: 15
clone_size: NA
v_call: TRBV28
d_call: NA
j_call: TRBJ1-5
cdr3_aa: CASSLASSGNQPQHF
cdr3_nt: TGTGCCAGCAGTTTGGCCTCCTCCGGCAATCAGCCCCAGCATTTT

cdr3_length: 13
clone_size: few
v_call: TRBV7-9
d_call: NA
j_call: TRBJ1-2
cdr3_aa: CASSLDREGGYTF
cdr3_nt: TGTGCCAGCAGCTTAGATCGGGAGGGAGGCTACACCTTC

cdr3_length: 15
clone_size: few
v_call: TRBV19
d_call: NA
j_call: TRBJ1-1
cdr3_aa: CASSIEMGGRTEAFF
cdr3_nt: TGTGCCAGTAGTATAGAGATGGGGGGAAGGACTGAAGCTTTCTTT

cdr3_length: 14
clone_size: NA
v_call: TRBV4-1
d_call: TRBD2
j_call: TRBJ2-7
cdr3_aa: CASSPPGGPYEQYF
cdr3_nt: TGCGCCAGCAGCCCCCCGGGAGGGCCCTACGAGCAGTACTTC

cdr3_length: 14
clone_size: NA
v_call: TRBV10-3
d_call: TRBD1
j_call: TRBJ1-3
cdr3_aa: CAISGTGNANTIYF
cdr3_nt: TGTGCCATCAGTGGGACAGGGAATGCGAACACCATATATTTT